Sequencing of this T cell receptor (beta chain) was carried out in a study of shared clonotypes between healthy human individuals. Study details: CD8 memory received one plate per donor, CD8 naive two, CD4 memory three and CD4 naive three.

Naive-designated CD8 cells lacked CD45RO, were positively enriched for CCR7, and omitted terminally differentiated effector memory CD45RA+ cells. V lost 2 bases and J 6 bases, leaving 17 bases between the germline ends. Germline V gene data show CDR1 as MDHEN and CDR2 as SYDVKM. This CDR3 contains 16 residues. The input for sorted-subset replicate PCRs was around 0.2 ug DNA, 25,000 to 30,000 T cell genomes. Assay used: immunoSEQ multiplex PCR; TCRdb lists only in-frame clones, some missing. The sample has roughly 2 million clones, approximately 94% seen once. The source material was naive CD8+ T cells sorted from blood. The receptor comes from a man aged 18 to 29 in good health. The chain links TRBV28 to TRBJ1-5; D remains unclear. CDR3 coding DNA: TGTGCCAGCAGTTTACGGGGTTCTGTGGTTGCTCAGCCCCAGCATTTT. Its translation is CASSLRGSVVAQPQHF.